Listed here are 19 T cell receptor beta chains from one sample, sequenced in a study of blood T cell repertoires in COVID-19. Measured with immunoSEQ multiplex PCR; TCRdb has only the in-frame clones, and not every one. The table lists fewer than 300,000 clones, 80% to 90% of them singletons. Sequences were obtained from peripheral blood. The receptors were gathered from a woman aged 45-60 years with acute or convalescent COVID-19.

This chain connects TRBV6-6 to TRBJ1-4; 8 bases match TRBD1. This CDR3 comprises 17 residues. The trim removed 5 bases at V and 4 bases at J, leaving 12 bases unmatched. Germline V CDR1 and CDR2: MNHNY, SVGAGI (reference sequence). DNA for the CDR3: TGTGCCAGCAGTCGAAATCCCTACAGGGGGGATAATGAAAAACTGTTTTTT. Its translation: CASSRNPYRGDNEKLFF.

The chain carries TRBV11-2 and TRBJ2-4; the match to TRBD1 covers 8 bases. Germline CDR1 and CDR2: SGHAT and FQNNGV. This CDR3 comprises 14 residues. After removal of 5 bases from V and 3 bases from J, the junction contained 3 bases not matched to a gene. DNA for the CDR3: TGTGCCAGCAGCCCTACAGGGGGCAAAAACATTCAGTACTTC. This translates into CASSPTGGKNIQYF.

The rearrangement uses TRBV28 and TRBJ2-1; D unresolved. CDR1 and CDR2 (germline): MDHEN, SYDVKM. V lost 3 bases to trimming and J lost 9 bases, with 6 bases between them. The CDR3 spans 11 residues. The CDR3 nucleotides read TGTGCCAGCAGTTTCAGGTTTGAGCAGTTCTTC. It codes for CASSFRFEQFF.

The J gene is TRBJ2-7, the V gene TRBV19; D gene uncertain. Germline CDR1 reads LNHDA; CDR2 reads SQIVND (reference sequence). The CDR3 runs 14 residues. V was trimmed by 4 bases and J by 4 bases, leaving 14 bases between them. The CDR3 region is CASSNSPRYYEQYF. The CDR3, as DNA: TGTGCCAGTAGTAATTCGCCGAGATATTACGAGCAGTACTTC.

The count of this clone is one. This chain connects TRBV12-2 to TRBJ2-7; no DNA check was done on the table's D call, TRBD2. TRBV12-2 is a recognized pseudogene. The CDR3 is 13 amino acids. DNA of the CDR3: TGTGCAAGTCGCTCTGACTCGTCCTACGAGCAGTACTTC. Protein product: CASRSDSSYEQYF.

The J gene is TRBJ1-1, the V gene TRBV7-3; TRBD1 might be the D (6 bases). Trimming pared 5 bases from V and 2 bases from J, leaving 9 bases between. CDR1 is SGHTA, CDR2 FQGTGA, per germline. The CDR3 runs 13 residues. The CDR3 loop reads CASSTQGNTEAFF. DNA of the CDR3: TGTGCCAGCAGCACACAGGGAAACACTGAAGCTTTCTTT.

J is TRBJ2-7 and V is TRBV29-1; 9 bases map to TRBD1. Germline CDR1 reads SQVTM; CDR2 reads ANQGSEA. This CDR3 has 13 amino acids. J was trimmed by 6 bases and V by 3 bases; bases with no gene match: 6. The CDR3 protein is CSVEWTGDFEQYF. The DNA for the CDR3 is TGCAGCGTTGAGTGGACAGGGGATTTCGAGCAGTACTTC.

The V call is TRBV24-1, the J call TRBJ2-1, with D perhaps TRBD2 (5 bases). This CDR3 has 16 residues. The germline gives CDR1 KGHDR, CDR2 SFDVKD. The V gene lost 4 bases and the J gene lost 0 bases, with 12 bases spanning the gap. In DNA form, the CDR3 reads TGTGCCACCAGTGAGAGCGGACTGGGCTCCTACAATGAGCAGTTCTTC. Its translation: CATSESGLGSYNEQFF.

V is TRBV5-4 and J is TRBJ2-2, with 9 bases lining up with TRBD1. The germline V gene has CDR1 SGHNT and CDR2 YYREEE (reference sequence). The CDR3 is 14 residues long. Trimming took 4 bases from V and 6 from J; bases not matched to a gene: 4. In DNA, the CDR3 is TGTGCCAGCAGCAGGGACAGGGAGGCCGGGGAGCTGTTTTTT. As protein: CASSRDREAGELFF.

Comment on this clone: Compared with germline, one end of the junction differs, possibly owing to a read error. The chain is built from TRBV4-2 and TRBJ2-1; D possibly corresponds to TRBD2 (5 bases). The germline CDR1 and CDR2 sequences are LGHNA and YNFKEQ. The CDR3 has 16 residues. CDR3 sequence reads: CASSEDQRAFNNEQFF. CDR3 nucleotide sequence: TGTGCCAGCAGCGAAGACCAGAGGGCTTTTAACAATGAGCAGTTCTTC.

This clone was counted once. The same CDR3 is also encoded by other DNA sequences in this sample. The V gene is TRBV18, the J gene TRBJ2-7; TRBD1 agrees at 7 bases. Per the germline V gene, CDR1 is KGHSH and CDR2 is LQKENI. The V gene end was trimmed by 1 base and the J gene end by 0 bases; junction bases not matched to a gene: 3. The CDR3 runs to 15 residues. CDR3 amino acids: CASSPRQGSSYEQYF. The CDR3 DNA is TGTGCCAGCTCACCACGACAGGGAAGCTCCTACGAGCAGTACTTC.

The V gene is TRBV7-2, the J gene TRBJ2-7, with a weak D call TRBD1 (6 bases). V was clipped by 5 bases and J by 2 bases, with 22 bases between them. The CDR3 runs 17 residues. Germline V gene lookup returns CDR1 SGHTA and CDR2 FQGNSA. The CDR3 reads CASSKIPRGSGPYEQYF. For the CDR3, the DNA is TGTGCCAGCAGCAAAATACCCAGGGGCTCGGGCCCCTACGAGCAGTACTTC.

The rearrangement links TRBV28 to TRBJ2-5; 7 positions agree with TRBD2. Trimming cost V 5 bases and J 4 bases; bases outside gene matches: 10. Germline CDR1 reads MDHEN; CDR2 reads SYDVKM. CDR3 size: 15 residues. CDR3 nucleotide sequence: TGTGCCAGCAGTCGCCTGGCGGGAGAGAGAGAGACCCAGTACTTC. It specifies CASSRLAGERETQYF.

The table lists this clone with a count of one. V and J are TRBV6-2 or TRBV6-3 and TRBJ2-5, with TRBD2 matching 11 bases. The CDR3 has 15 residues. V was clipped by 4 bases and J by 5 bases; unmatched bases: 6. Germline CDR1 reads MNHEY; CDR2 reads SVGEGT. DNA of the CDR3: TGTGCCAGCAGTTTTAGCGGGAGGGCCAGGGAGACCCAGTACTTC. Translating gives CASSFSGRARETQYF.

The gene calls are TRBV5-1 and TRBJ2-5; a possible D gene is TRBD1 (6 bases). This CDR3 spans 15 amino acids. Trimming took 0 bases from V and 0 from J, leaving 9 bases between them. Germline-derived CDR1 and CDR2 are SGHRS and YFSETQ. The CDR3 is CASSLEAGDQETQYF. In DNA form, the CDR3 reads TGCGCCAGCAGCTTGGAAGCAGGGGACCAAGAGACCCAGTACTTC.

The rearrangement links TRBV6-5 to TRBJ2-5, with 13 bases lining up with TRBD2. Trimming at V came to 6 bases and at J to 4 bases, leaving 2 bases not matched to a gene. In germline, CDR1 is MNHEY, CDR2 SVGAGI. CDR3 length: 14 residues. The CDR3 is CASRRLAGGETQYF. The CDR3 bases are TGTGCCAGCAGACGACTAGCGGGAGGAGAGACCCAGTACTTC.

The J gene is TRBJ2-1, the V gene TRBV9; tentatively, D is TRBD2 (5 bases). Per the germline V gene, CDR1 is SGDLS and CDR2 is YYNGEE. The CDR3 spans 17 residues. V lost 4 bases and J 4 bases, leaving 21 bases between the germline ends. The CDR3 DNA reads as TGTGCCAGCAGCCCTTTCCTTGCGGGCCTTCTTTACAATGAGCAGTTCTTC. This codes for CASSPFLAGLLYNEQFF.

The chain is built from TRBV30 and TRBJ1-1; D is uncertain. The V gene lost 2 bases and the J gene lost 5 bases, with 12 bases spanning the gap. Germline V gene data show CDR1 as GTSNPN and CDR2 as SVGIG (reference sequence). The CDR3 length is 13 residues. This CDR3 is CAWSMTPMTEAFF. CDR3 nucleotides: TGTGCCTGGAGTATGACACCTATGACTGAAGCTTTCTTT.

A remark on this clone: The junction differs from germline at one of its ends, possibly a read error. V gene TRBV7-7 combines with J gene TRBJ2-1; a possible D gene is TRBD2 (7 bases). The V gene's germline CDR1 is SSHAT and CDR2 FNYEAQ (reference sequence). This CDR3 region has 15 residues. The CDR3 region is CASSLGEGAYNEQFF. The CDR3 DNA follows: TGTGCTAGCAGCTTAGGGGAGGGGGCCTACAATGAGCAGTTCTTC.